What follows are 17 T cell receptor beta chains derived from one specimen sequenced in a study of blood T cell repertoires in COVID-19. Produced via immunoSEQ multiplex PCR; TCRdb's table is partial and in-frame only. Of 200,000 to 250,000 clones in the sample, 82% were seen once. Sequenced sample: peripheral blood. The origin of the receptors is a woman of 80 years or more with acute or convalescent COVID-19.

The chain combines TRBV5-1 with TRBJ2-3; 9 bases align to TRBD1. Trimming at V came to 0 bases and at J to 5 bases, leaving 7 bases not matched to a gene. The V gene's germline CDR1 is SGHRS and CDR2 YFSETQ. The CDR3 contains 16 residues. The CDR3 DNA is TGCGCCAGCAGCTTGGCCGGGACAGGGAGAGGAGATACGCAGTATTTT. Its translation is CASSLAGTGRGDTQYF. The variable domain in full, completed from reference TRBV5-1 and TRBJ2-3, reads KAGVTQTPRYLIKTRGQQVTLSCSPISGHRSVSWYQQTPGQGLQFLFEYFSETQRNKGNFPGRFSGRQFSNSRSEMNVSTLELGDSALYLCASSLAGTGRGDTQYFGPGTRLTVL.

The V and J genes are TRBV7-9 and TRBJ1-2; D gene ambiguous. The CDR3 loop spans 15 amino acids. The V gene's germline CDR1 is SEHNR and CDR2 FQNEAQ (reference sequence). The ends were cut back, 1 base at V and 3 bases at J, with 12 bases in the middle. CDR3 amino acids: CASSLVFVPDYGYTF. DNA of the CDR3: TGTGCCAGCAGCTTAGTATTCGTCCCTGACTATGGCTACACCTTC.

V and J are TRBV2 and TRBJ2-2, with 7 bases lining up with TRBD1. The CDR3 length is 12 residues. V dropped 10 bases and J dropped 6; count of bases not matched to a gene: 5. Looked up from germline, CDR1 is SNHLY and CDR2 is FYNNEI. This chain's CDR3 is CAITGVAGELFF. The CDR3 nucleotides are TGTGCCATCACAGGGGTAGCCGGGGAGCTGTTTTTT.

This clone was counted a single time. The genes are TRBV11-3 and TRBJ2-7; unclear D gene. The germline V gene has CDR1 SGHNT and CDR2 YENEEA. This CDR3 is 14 amino acids long. Between the trimmed V and J ends, which lost 5 bases and 4 bases, there was a span of 15 bases. The CDR3 DNA is TGTGCCAGCAGCCTGAGTACAGTTCTGTACGAGCAGTACTTC. Translated, it gives CASSLSTVLYEQYF.

The rearrangement joins TRBV6-1 to TRBJ1-2, with D unresolved. This CDR3 contains 13 residues. The V and J ends lost 1 base and 7 bases respectively, with 10 bases between them. Germline V gene sequence: CDR1 MNHNS, CDR2 SASEGT. The CDR3 region is CASSEGRPSGYTF. The CDR3 nucleotides are TGTGCCAGCAGTGAAGGACGGCCTAGTGGCTACACCTTC.

The chain employs TRBV5-1 and TRBJ2-1; 12 bases line up with TRBD2. Germline values: CDR1 SGHRS, CDR2 YFSETQ. Losses at the gene ends were 0 bases for V and 10 bases for J; bases not matched to a gene: 5. CDR3 size: 15 residues. This CDR3 reads CASSLETSGGGEQFF. For the CDR3, the DNA is TGCGCCAGCAGCTTGGAGACTAGCGGGGGCGGAGAGCAGTTCTTC. The whole variable domain, filled in from reference TRBV5-1 and TRBJ2-1, reads KAGVTQTPRYLIKTRGQQVTLSCSPISGHRSVSWYQQTPGQGLQFLFEYFSETQRNKGNFPGRFSGRQFSNSRSEMNVSTLELGDSALYLCASSLETSGGGEQFFGPGTRLTVL.

CDR3 in amino acids: CASSRTGLAVTDTQYF. CDR3 in DNA: TGTGCCAGCAGCCGCACGGGACTAGCGGTGACAGATACGCAGTATTTT. The chain uses TRBV7-2 and TRBJ2-3, with TRBD2 matching 11 bases. V was clipped by 5 bases and J by 3 bases; unmatched bases: 7. Looked up from germline, CDR1 is SGHTA and CDR2 is FQGNSA. CDR3 length equals 16 residues.

The J gene is TRBJ1-2, the V gene TRBV19; 9 bases map to TRBD1. V gave up 8 bases and J gave up 8 bases; unmatched junction bases: 15. The V gene's germline CDR1 is LNHDA and CDR2 SQIVND (reference sequence). The CDR3 length is 15 residues. The CDR3 DNA reads TGTGCCAGTGGTTTCCGGGACAGGGAAGTTAGCGGCTACACCTTC. Translation: CASGFRDREVSGYTF.

The chain links TRBV11-2 to TRBJ2-1, with TRBD2 matching 8 bases. Germline V gene data show CDR1 as SGHAT and CDR2 as FQNNGV. J gave up 8 bases and V 0 bases, and 6 bases lay outside the gene matches. The CDR3 is 15 residues long. CDR3: CASSLDTSGIYEQFF. CDR3 nucleotides: TGTGCCAGCAGCTTAGATACTAGCGGCATATATGAGCAGTTCTTC.

The chain recombines TRBV9 with TRBJ1-5; tentatively, D is TRBD1 (6 bases). The length of the CDR3 is 14 residues. Trimming took off 4 bases at V and 0 bases at J, with 8 bases between the two ends. Germline V gene data show CDR1 as SGDLS and CDR2 as YYNGEE. DNA for the CDR3: TGTGCCAGCAGCCAGGGGAGTAGCAATCAGCCCCAGCATTTT. As protein: CASSQGSSNQPQHF.

The chain carries TRBV11-3 and TRBJ2-3, with a possible D match to TRBD2 (6 bases). With 8 bases removed from V and 9 bases from J, the gap between germline ends came to 21 bases. The V gene's germline CDR1 is SGHNT and CDR2 YENEEA. The CDR3 totals 14 residues. The CDR3 reads CASGGVQAEATQYF. The CDR3 nucleotides read TGTGCCAGCGGCGGGGTTCAGGCGGAGGCAACGCAGTATTTT.

This clone was found a few times. The genes are TRBV3-1 (or the pseudogene TRBV3-2) and TRBJ1-2; D perhaps matches TRBD1 (5 bases). The germline CDR1 and CDR2 sequences are LGHDT and YNNKEL (reference sequence). The V end was cut by 6 bases, the J end by 6 bases, with 8 bases between. The CDR3 totals 11 residues. Here the CDR3 reads CASSWGDGYTF. CDR3 DNA sequence: TGTGCCAGCAGTTGGGGGGATGGCTACACCTTC.

This chain joins TRBV6-2 or TRBV6-3 and TRBJ2-2, with a possible D match to TRBD1 (6 bases). The V gene's germline CDR1 is MNHEY and CDR2 SVGEGT. V gave up 0 bases and J gave up 5 bases, with 13 bases separating them. This CDR3 contains 16 residues. The CDR3 DNA is TGTGCCAGCAGTTACTCTAGGCAGGGGCCGACCGGGGAGCTGTTTTTT. Protein product: CASSYSRQGPTGELFF.

V is TRBV5-1 and J is TRBJ2-3; no clear D. The germline CDR1 and CDR2 sequences are SGHRS and YFSETQ. This CDR3 is 13 amino acids long. Trimming pared 0 bases from V and 6 bases from J, leaving 8 bases between. The CDR3 loop is CASSLGDFDTQYF. DNA of the CDR3: TGCGCCAGCAGCTTGGGAGACTTCGATACGCAGTATTTT.

Here the CDR3 reads CASSQPGQRTEAFF. CDR3 nucleotide sequence: TGTGCCAGCAGTCAGCCGGGACAGCGGACTGAAGCTTTCTTT. The chain uses TRBV27 and TRBJ1-1, with 7 bases matching TRBD1. The germline V gene has CDR1 MNHEY and CDR2 SMNVEV (reference sequence). The CDR3 totals 14 residues. After removal of 5 bases from V and 5 bases from J, the junction contained 8 bases not matched to a gene.

Ten or more counts support this clone. The CDR3: CASIGGYEQFF. In nucleotides, the CDR3 is TGTGCCAGCATCGGGGGTTATGAGCAGTTCTTC. The rearrangement joins TRBV2 to TRBJ2-1; perhaps TRBD2 as D (6 bases). The germline V gene has CDR1 SNHLY and CDR2 FYNNEI. V was trimmed by 7 bases and J by 8 bases, leaving 9 bases between them. This CDR3 spans 11 amino acids.

This sequence joins TRBV7-3 and TRBJ1-5; 10 bases map to TRBD1. Germline-derived CDR1 and CDR2 are SGHTA and FQGTGA. CDR3 size: 15 residues. V dropped 5 bases and J dropped 8; count of bases not matched to a gene: 9. CDR3 amino acids: CASSISAGQGKPQHF. In DNA form, the CDR3 reads TGTGCCAGCAGCATTAGCGCGGGACAGGGGAAGCCCCAGCATTTT.